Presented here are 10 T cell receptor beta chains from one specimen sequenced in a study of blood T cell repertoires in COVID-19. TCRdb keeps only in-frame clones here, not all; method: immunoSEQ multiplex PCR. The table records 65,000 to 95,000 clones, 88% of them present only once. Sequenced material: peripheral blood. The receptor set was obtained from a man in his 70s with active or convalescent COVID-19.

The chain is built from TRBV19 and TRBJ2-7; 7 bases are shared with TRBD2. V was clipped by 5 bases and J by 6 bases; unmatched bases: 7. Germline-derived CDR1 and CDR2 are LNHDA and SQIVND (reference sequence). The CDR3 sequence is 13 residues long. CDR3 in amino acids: CASSGGGLGEQYF. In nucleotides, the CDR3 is TGTGCCAGTAGTGGGGGGGGTCTGGGCGAGCAGTACTTC.

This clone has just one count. The CDR3 nucleotides read TGTGCCAGCAGTGAAGCTTCCTATGAGCAGTTCTTC. Its translation is CASSEASYEQFF. The gene calls are TRBV6-1 and TRBJ2-1, with D uncertain. Per the germline V gene, CDR1 is MNHNS and CDR2 is SASEGT. V lost 0 bases, J lost 8 bases, and 5 bases lay in between. This CDR3 is 12 amino acids long.

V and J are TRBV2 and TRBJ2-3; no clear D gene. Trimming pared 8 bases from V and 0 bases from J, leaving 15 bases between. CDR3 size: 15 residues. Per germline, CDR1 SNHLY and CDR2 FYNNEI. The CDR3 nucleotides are TGTGCCAGCCTCTACACGGGTCTTAGCACAGATACGCAGTATTTT. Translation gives CASLYTGLSTDTQYF.

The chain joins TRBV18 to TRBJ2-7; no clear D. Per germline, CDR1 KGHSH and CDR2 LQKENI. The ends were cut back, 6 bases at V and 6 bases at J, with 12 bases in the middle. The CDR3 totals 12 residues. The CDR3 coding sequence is TGTGCCAGCTCCCCTCTAGGTGGCGAGCAGTACTTC. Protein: CASSPLGGEQYF. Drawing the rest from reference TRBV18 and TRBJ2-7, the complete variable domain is NAGVMQNPRHLVRRRGQEARLRCSPMKGHSHVYWYRQLPEEGLKFMVYLQKENIIDESGMPKERFSAEFPKEGPSILRIQQVVRGDSAAYFCASSPLGGEQYFGPGTRLTVT.

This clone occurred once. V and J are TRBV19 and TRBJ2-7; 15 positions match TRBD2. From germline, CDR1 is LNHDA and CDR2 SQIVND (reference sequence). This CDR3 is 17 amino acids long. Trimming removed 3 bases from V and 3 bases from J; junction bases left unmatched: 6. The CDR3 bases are TGTGCCAGTAGTATGCCCGGGACTAGCGGGAGGTTCTACGAGCAGTACTTC. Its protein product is CASSMPGTSGRFYEQYF.

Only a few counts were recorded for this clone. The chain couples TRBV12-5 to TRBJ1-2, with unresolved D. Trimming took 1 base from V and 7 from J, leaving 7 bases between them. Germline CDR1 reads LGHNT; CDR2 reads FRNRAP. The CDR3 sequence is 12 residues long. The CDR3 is CASGLGTFGYTF. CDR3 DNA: TGTGCTAGTGGTTTGGGGACTTTTGGCTACACCTTC.

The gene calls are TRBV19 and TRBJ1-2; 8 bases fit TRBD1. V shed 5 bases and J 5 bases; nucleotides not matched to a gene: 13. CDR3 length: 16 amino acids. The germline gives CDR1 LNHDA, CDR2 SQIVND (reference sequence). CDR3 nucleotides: TGTGCCAGTAGTTTCAGGGGGCGGCGACGAGAGTATGGCTACACCTTC. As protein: CASSFRGRRREYGYTF.

The CDR3 protein is CASSERLAGSTDTQYF. Here the CDR3 DNA reads TGTGCCAGCAGCGAGAGACTAGCGGGATCTACAGATACGCAGTATTTT. The chain uses TRBV7-9 and TRBJ2-3; TRBD2 agrees at 11 bases. The CDR3 contains 16 residues. CDR1 SEHNR and CDR2 FQNEAQ come from the germline V gene (reference sequence). J lost 3 bases, V lost 5 bases, and 7 bases had no gene match.

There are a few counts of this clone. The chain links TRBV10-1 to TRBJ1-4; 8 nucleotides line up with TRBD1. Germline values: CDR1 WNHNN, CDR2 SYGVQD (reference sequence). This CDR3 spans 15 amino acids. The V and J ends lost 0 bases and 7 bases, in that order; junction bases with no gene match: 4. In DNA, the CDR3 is TGCGCCAGCAGTGAGTCGACAGGGGCCAGTGAAAAACTGTTTTTT. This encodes CASSESTGASEKLFF.

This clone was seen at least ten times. CDR3 sequence: CAWTERDSDNSPLHF. The DNA of the CDR3 is TGTGCCTGGACCGAACGGGATTCAGATAATTCACCCCTCCACTTT. V gene TRBV30 combines with J gene TRBJ1-6; unclear D gene. Trimming removed 4 bases from V and 5 bases from J, with 15 bases in between. The germline V gene encodes CDR1 GTSNPN and CDR2 SVGIG (reference sequence). The CDR3 loop spans 15 amino acids. The variable domain in full, with the rest retrieved from reference TRBV30 and TRBJ1-6, is SQTIHQWPATLVQPVGSPLSLECTVEGTSNPNLYWYRQAAGRGLQLLFYSVGIGQISSEVPQNLSASRPQDRQFILSSKKLLLSDSGFYLCAWTERDSDNSPLHFGNGTRLTVT.